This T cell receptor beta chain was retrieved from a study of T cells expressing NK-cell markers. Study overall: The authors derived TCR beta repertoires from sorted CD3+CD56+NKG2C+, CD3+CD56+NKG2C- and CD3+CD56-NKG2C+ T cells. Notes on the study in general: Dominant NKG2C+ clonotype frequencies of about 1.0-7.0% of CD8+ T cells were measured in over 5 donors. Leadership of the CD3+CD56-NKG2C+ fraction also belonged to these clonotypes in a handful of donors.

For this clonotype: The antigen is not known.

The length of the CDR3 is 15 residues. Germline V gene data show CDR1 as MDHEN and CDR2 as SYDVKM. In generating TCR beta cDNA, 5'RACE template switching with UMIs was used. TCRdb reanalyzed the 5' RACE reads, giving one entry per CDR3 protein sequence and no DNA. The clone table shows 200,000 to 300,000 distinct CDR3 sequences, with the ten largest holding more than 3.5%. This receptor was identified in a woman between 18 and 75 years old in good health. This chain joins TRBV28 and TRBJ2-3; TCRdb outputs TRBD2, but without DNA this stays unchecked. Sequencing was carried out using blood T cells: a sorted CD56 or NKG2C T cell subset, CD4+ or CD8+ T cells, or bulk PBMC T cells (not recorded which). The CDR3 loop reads CASRLAGWATDTQYF.